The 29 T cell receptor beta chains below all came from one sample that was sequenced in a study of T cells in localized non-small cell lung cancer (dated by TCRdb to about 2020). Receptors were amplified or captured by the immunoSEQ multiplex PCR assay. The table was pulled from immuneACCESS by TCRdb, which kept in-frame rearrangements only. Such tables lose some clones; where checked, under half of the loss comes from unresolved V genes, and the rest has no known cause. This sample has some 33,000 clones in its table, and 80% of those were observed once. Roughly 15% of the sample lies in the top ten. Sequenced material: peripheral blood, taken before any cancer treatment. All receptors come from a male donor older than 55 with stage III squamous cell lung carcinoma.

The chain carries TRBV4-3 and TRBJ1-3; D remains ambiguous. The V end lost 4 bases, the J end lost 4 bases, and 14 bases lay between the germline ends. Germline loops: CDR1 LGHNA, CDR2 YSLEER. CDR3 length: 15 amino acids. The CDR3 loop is CASSRDRSSGNTIYF. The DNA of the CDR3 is TGCGCCAGCAGCCGAGACCGATCCTCGGGAAACACCATATATTTT.

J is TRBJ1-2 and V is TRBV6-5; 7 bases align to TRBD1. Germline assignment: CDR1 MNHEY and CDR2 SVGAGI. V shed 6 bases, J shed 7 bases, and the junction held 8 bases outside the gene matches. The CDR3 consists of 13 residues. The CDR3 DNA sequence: TGTGCCAGCAGCCCACAGGGGATGGGTGGCTACACCTTC. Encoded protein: CASSPQGMGGYTF.

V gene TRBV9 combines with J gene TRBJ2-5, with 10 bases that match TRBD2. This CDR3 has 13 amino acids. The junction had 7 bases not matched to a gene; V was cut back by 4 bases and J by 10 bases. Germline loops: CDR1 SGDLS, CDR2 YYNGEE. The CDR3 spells CASSFDLAGGQYF. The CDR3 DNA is TGTGCCAGCAGCTTCGACTTAGCGGGGGGCCAGTACTTC.

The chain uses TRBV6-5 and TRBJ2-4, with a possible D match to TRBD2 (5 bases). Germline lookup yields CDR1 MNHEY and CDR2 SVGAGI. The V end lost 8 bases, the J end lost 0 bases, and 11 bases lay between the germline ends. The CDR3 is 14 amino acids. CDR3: CASSRTEAKNIQYF. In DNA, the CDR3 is TGTGCCAGCTCTCGGACTGAAGCCAAAAACATTCAGTACTTC.

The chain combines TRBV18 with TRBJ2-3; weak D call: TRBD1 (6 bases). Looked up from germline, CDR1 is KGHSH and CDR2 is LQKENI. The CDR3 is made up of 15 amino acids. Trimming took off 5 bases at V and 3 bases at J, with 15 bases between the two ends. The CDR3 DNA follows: TGTGCCAGCTCAGCCAACAGGGCTGGGACAGATACGCAGTATTTT. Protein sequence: CASSANRAGTDTQYF.

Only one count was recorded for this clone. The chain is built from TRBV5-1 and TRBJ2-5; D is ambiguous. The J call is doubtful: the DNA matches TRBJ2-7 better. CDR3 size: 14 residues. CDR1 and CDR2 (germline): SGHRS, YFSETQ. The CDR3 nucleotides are TGCGCCAGCAGCTTAGCGCCTTCTTCCGACGAGCAGTACTTC. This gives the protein CASSLAPSSDEQYF.

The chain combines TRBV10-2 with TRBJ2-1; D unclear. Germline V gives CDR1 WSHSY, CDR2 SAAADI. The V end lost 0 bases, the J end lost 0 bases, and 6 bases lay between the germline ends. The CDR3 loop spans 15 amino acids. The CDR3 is CASSESKSSYNEQFF. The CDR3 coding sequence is TGCGCCAGCAGTGAGTCGAAGAGCTCCTACAATGAGCAGTTCTTC.

The CDR3 loop reads CASRLLAGAYNEQFF. The CDR3 bases are TGTGCCAGTAGATTGCTAGCGGGGGCCTACAATGAGCAGTTCTTC. V usage is TRBV19 and J usage is TRBJ2-1, with 10 bases lining up with TRBD2. Unmatched junction bases numbered 4, after V lost 6 bases and J lost 2 bases. Per the germline V gene, CDR1 is LNHDA and CDR2 is SQIVND (reference sequence). CDR3 length equals 15 residues.

CDR3 sequence: CASSSLGTGEAFF. As DNA, the CDR3 is TGTGCCAGCAGCTCCCTAGGGACAGGGGAAGCTTTCTTT. The chain couples TRBV11-3 to TRBJ1-1; 9 bases line up with TRBD1. Germline CDR1 and CDR2: SGHNT and YENEEA. The CDR3 has 13 residues. The V and J ends lost 4 bases and 8 bases, in that order; junction bases with no gene match: 5.

CDR3: CASSRGQDNEQYF. The CDR3, as DNA: TGTGCCAGCAGCCGCGGACAGGACAACGAGCAGTACTTC. The chain is built from TRBV6-1 and TRBJ2-7; 7 bases match TRBD1. This CDR3 is 13 amino acids long. Germline CDR1 and CDR2: MNHNS and SASEGT. V lost 6 bases to trimming and J lost 5 bases; unmatched junction nucleotides: 7.

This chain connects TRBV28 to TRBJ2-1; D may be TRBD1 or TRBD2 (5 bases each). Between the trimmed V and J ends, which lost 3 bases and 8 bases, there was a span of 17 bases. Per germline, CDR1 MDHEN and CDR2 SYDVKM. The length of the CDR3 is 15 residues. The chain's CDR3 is CASSFAGLGAHEQFF. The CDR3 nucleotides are TGTGCCAGCAGTTTTGCTGGCCTCGGGGCGCATGAGCAGTTCTTC.

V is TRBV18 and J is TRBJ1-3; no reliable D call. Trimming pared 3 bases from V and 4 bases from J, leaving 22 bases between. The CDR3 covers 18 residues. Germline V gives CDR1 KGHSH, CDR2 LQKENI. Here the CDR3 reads CASSPTLPRDYGGNTIYF. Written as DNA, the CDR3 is TGTGCCAGCTCACCGACACTACCAAGGGATTATGGAGGAAACACCATATATTTT.

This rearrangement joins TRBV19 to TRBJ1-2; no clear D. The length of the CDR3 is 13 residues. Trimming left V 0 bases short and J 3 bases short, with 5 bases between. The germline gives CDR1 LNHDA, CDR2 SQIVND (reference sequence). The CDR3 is CASSIDVDYGYTF. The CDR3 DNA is TGTGCCAGTAGTATAGACGTCGACTATGGCTACACCTTC.

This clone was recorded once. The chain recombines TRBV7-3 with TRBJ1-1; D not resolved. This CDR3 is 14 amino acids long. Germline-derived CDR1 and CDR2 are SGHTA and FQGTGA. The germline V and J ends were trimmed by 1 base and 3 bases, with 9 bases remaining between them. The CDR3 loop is CASSLKGSDTEAFF. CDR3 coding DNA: TGTGCCAGCAGCTTAAAAGGGTCGGACACTGAAGCTTTCTTT.

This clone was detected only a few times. The CDR3 protein is CASSPGTGVGTEAFF. CDR3 nucleotide sequence: TGTGCCAGCTCACCCGGGACAGGGGTGGGGACTGAAGCTTTCTTT. The chain joins TRBV18 to TRBJ1-1, with 10 bases aligning to TRBD1. V lost 3 bases to trimming and J lost 5 bases; unmatched junction nucleotides: 6. Germline V CDR1 and CDR2: KGHSH, LQKENI. The CDR3 spans 15 residues.

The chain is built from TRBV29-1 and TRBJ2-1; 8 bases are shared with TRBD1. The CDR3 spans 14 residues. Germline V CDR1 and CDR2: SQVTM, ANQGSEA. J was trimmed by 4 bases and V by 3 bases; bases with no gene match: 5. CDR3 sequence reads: CSVERDRGYNEQFF. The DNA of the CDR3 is TGCAGCGTTGAGCGCGACAGGGGTTACAATGAGCAGTTCTTC.

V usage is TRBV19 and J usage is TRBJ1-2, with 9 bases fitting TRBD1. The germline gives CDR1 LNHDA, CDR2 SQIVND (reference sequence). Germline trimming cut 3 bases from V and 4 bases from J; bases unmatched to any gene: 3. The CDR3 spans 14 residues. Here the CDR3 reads CASSIPDRGYGYTF. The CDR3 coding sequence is TGTGCCAGTAGTATTCCGGACAGGGGCTATGGCTACACCTTC.

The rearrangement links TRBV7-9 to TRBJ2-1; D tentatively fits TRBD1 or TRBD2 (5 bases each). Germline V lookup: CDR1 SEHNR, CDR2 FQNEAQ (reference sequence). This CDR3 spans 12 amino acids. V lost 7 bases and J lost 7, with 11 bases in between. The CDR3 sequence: CASTGSGNEQFF. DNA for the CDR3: TGTGCCAGCACAGGGTCGGGGAATGAGCAGTTCTTC.

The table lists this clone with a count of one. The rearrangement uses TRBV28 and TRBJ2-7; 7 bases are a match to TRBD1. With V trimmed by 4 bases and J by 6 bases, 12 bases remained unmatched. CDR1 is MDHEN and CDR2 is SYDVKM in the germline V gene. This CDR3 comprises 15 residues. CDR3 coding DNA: TGTGCCAGCAGTTCCCCAGGGACAGTGGGGCTCGAGCAGTACTTC. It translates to CASSSPGTVGLEQYF.

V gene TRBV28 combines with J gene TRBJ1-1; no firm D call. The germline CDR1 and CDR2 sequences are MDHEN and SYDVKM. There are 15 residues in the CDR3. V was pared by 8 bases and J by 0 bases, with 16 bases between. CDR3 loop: CASVRVRLLNTEAFF. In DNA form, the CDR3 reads TGTGCCAGCGTCCGAGTGAGACTCTTGAACACTGAAGCTTTCTTT.

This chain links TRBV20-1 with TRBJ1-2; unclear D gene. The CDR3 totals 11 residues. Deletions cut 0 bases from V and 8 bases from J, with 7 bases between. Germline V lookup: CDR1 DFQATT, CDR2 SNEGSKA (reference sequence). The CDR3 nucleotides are TGCAGTGCTAGAGATCAGATAGGCTACACCTTC. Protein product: CSARDQIGYTF.

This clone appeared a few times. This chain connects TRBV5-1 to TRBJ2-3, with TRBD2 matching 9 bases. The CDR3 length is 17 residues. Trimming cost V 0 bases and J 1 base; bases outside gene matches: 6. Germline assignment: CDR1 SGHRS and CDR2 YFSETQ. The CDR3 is CASSLEFVAGGTDTQYF. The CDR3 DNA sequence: TGCGCCAGCAGCTTGGAGTTTGTAGCGGGGGGCACAGATACGCAGTATTTT.

The CDR3 sequence: CASSVQGSGSRDTQYF. In DNA, the CDR3 is TGTGCCAGTAGTGTCCAGGGAAGCGGGAGCCGGGATACGCAGTATTTT. This sequence joins TRBV19 and TRBJ2-3; 8 bases fit TRBD2. The CDR3 length is 16 residues. Per the germline V gene, CDR1 is LNHDA and CDR2 is SQIVND (reference sequence). With V trimmed by 5 bases and J by 6 bases, 13 bases remained unmatched. The whole variable domain, filled in from reference TRBV19 and TRBJ2-3, reads DGGITQSPKYLFRKEGQNVTLSCEQNLNHDAMYWYRQDPGQGLRLIYYSQIVNDFQKGDIAEGYSVSREKKESFPLTVTSAQKNPTAFYLCASSVQGSGSRDTQYFGPGTRLTVL.

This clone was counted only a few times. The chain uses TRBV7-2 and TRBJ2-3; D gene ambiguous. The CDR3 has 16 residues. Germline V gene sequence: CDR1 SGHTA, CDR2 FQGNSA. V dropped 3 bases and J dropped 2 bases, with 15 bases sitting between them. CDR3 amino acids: CASSFWSGSNTDTQYF. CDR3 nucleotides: TGTGCCAGCAGCTTTTGGTCTGGGTCAAACACAGATACGCAGTATTTT.

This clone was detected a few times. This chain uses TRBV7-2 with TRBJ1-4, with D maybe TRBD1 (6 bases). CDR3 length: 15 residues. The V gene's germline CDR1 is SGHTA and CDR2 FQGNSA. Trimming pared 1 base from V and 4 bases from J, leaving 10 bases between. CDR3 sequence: CASSLDARGNEKLFF. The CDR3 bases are TGTGCCAGCAGCTTAGATGCCAGGGGTAATGAAAAACTGTTTTTT.

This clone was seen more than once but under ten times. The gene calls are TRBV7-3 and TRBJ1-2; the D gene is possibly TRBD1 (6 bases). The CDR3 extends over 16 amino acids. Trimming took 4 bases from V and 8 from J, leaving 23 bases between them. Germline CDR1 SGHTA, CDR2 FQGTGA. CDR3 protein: CASSSDAGGHIQGYTF. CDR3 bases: TGTGCCAGCAGCTCCGATGCCGGGGGACACATCCAAGGCTACACCTTC.

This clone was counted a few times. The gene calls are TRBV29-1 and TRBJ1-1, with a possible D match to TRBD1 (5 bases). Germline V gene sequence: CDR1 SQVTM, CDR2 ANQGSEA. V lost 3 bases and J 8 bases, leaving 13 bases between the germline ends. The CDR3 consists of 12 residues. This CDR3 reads CSVDDQWGEAFF. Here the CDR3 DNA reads TGCAGCGTTGACGATCAGTGGGGGGAAGCTTTCTTT.

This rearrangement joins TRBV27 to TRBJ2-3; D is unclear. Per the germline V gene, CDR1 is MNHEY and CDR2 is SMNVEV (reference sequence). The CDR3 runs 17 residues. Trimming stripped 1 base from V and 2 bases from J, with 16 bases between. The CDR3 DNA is TGTGCCAGCAGTTTATATCCCTCCGGATTCTCCACAGATACGCAGTATTTT. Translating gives CASSLYPSGFSTDTQYF.

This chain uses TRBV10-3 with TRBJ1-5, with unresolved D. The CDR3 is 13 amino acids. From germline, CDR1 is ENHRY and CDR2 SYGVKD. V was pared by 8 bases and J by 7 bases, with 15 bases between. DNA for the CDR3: TGTGCCATCTCGGGCTCAACGGAGCAGCCCCAGCATTTT. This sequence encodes CAISGSTEQPQHF.